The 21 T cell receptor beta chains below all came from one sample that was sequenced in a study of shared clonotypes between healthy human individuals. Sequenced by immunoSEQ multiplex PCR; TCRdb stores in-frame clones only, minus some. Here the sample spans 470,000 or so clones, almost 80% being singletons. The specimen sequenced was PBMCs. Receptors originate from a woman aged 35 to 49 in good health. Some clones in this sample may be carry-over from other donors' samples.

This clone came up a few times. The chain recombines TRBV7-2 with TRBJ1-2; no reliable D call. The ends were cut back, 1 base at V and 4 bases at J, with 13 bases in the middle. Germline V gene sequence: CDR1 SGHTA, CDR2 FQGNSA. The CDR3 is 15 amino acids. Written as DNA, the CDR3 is TGTGCCAGCAGCTTAGGACTGGGCTACGTCTATGGCTACACCTTC. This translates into CASSLGLGYVYGYTF.

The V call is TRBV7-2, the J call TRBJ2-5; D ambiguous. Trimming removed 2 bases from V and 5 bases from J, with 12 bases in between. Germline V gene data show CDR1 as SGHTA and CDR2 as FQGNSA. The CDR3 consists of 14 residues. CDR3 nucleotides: TGTGCCAGCAGCTTAACTCCTAATGGGGAGACCCAGTACTTC. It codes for CASSLTPNGETQYF. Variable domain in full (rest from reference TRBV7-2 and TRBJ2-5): GAGVSQSPSNKVTEKGKDVELRCDPISGHTALYWYRQSLGQGLEFLIYFQGNSAPDKSGLPSDRFSAERTGGSVSTLTIQRTQQEDSAVYLCASSLTPNGETQYFGPGTRLLVL.

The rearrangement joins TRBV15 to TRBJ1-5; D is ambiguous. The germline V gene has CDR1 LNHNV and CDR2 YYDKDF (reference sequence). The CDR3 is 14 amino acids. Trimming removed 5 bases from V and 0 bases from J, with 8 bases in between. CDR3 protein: CATSETNSNQPQHF. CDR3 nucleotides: TGTGCCACCAGCGAGACAAATAGCAATCAGCCCCAGCATTTT.

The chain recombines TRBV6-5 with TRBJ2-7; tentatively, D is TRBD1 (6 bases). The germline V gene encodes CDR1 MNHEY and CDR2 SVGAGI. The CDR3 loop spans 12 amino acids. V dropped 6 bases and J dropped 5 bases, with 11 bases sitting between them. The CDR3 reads CASRTTGNEQYF. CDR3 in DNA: TGTGCCAGCAGAACAACAGGGAACGAGCAGTACTTC.

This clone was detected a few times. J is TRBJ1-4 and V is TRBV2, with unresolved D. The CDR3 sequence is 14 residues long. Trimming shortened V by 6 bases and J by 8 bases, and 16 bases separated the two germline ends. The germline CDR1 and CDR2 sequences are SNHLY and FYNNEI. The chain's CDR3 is CASRTTQWSEKLFF. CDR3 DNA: TGTGCCAGCAGGACGACACAATGGTCCGAAAAACTGTTTTTT.

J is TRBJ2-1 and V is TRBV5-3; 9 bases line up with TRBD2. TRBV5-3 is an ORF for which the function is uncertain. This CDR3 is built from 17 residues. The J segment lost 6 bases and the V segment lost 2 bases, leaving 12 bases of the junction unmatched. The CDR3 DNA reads TGTGCCAGAAGCTTCGGCAGGGCTAGGCGGGAGGGCAATGAGCAGTTCTTC. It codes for CARSFGRARREGNEQFF.

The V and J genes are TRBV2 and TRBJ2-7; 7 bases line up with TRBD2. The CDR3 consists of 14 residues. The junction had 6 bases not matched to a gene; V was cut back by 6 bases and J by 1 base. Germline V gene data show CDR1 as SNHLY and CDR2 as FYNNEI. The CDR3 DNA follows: TGTGCCAGCAGAGCCTTGCGGGAGTCCTACGAGCAGTACTTC. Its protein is CASRALRESYEQYF. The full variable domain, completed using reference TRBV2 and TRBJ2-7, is EPEVTQTPSHQVTQMGQEVILRCVPISNHLYFYWYRQILGQKVEFLVSFYNNEISEKSEIFDDQFSVERPDGSNFTLKIRSTKLEDSAMYFCASRALRESYEQYFGPGTRLTVT.

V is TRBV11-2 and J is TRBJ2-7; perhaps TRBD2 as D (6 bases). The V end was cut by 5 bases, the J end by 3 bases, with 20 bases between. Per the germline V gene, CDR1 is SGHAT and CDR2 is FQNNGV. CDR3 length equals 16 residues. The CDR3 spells CASSLERRAGNYEQYF. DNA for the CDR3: TGTGCCAGCAGCCTCGAACGGAGGGCGGGGAACTACGAGCAGTACTTC.

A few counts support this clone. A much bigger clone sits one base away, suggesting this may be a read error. CDR3 bases: TGTGCCAGCAGCTTCGAGGTAGGTAAAATGAACACTGAAGCTTTCTTT. It encodes CASSFEVGKMNTEAFF. The V and J genes are TRBV5-4 and TRBJ1-1; no definite D call. The V gene lost 2 bases and the J gene lost 0 bases, with 14 bases spanning the gap. Per germline, CDR1 SGHNT and CDR2 YYREEE (reference sequence). CDR3 size: 16 residues.

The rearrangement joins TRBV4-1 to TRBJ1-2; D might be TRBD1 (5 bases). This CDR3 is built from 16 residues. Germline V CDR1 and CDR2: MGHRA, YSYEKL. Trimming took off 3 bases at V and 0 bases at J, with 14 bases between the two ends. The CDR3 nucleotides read TGCGCCAGCAGCCAGCCAGGGTTAAGAGCTAACTATGGCTACACCTTC. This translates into CASSQPGLRANYGYTF.

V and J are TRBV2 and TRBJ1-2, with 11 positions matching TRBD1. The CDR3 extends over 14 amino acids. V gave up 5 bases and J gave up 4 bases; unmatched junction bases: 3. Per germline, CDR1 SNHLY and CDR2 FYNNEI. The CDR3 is CASSLDRGPYGYTF. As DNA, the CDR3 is TGTGCCAGCAGTTTGGACAGGGGGCCCTATGGCTACACCTTC.

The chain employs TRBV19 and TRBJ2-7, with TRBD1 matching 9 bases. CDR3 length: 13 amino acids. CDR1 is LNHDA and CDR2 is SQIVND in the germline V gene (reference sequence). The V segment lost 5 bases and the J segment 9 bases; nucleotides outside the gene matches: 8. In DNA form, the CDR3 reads TGTGCCAGTAGTCTTTTGGGGACAGGGCTGCAGTACTTC. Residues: CASSLLGTGLQYF.

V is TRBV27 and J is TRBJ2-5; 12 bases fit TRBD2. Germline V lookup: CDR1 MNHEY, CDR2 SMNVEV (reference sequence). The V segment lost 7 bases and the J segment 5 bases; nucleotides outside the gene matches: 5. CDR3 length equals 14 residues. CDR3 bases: TGTGCCAGCACGCGACTAGCGGGAGAGGAGACCCAGTACTTC. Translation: CASTRLAGEETQYF.

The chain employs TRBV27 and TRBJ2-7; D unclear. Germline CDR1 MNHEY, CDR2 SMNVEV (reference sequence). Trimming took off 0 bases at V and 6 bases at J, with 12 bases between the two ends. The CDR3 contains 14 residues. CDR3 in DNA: TGTGCCAGCAGTTTATCGCGACTGGGTTTCGAGCAGTACTTC. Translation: CASSLSRLGFEQYF.

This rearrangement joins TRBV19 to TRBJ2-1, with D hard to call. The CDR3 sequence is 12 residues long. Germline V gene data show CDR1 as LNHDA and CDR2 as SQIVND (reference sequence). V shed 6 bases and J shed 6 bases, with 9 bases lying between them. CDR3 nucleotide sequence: TGTGCCAGTAGAGTGACCGCCAATGAGCAGTTCTTC. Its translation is CASRVTANEQFF.

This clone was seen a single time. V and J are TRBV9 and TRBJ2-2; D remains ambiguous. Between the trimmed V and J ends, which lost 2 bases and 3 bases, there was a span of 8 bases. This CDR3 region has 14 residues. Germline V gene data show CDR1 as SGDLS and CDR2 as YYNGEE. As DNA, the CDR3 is TGTGCCAGCAGCGTCAACGACTACACCGGGGAGCTGTTTTTT. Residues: CASSVNDYTGELFF.

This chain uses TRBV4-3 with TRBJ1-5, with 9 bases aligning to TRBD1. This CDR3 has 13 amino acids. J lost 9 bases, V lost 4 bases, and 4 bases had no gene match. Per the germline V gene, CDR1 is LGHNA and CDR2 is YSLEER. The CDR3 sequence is CASSRDRETPQHF. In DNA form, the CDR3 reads TGCGCCAGCAGCCGGGACAGGGAGACGCCCCAGCATTTT.

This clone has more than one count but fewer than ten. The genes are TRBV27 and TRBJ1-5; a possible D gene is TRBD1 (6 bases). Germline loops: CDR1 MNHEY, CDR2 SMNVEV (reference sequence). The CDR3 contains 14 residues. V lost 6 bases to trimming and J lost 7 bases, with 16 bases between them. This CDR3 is CASSLTGFWQPQHF. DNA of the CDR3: TGTGCCAGCAGCCTTACAGGGTTTTGGCAGCCCCAGCATTTT.

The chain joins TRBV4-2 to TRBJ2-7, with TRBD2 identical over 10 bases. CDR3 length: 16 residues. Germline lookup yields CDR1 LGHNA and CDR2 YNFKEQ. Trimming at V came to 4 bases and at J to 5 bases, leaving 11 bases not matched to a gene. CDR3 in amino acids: CASSPRTSGTGDEQYF. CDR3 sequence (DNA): TGTGCCAGCAGCCCGCGGACTAGCGGCACCGGGGACGAGCAGTACTTC.

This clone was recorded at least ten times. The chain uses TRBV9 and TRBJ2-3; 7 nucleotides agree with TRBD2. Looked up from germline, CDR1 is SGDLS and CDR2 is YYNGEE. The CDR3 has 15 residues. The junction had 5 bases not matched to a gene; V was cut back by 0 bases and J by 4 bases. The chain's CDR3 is CASSVGAGAADTQYF. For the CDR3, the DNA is TGTGCCAGCAGCGTAGGCGCGGGAGCGGCAGATACGCAGTATTTT.

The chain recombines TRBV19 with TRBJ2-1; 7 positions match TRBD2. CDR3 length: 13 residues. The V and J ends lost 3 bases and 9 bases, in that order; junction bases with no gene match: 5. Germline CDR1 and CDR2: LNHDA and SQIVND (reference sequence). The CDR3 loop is CASSIWRESEQFF. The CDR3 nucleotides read TGTGCCAGTAGTATTTGGCGGGAGAGTGAGCAGTTCTTC.